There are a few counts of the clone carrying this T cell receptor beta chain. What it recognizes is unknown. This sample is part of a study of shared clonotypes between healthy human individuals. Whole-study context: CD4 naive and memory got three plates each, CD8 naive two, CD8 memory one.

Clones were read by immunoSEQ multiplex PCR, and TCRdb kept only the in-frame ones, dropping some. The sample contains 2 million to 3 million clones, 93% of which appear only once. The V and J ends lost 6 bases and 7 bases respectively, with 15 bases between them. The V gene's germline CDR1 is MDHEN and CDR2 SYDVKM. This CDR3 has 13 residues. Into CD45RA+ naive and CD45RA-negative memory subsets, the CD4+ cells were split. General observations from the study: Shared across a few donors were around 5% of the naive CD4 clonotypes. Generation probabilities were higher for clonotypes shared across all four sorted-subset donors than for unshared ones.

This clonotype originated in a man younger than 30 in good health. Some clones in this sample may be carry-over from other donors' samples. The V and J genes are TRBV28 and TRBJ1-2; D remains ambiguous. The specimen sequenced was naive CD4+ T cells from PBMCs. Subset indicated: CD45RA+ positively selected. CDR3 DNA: TGTGCCAGCAGACTAGGGATTACCTTTGGCTACACCTTC. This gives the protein CASRLGITFGYTF.